This entry lists 28 T cell receptor beta chains sequenced from one sample in a study of beta chain features in type 1 diabetes. As every portion of the isolated RNA was reverse transcribed, the sequencing read expressed TCRB transcripts. The data were produced by immunoSEQ multiplex PCR, yet TCRdb's version contains in-frame clones alone and is incomplete. The sample consists of over 40,000 clones, over 50% of them appearing once. The sequenced sample was Tregs from blood. The source of these receptors is a woman aged 18-29 years in good health.

The chain recombines TRBV2 with TRBJ1-4, with a weak D call TRBD1 (6 bases). Germline lookup yields CDR1 SNHLY and CDR2 FYNNEI. The CDR3 has 13 amino acids. V was cut by 6 bases and J by 8 bases, with 13 bases left in between. The CDR3 DNA follows: TGTGCCAGCAGACGTCAGGGGTACGAAAAACTGTTTTTT. Amino acid sequence: CASRRQGYEKLFF.

The chain joins TRBV9 to TRBJ2-3; TRBD2 matches at 9 bases. In germline, CDR1 is SGDLS, CDR2 YYNGEE. This CDR3 has 16 amino acids. V shed 2 bases, J shed 6 bases, and the junction held 10 bases outside the gene matches. This chain's CDR3 is CASSVRGGKEGDTQYF. Here the CDR3 DNA reads TGTGCCAGCAGCGTGCGGGGGGGAAAAGAGGGGGATACGCAGTATTTT.

The rearrangement uses TRBV30 and TRBJ1-4; D unresolved. The germline V and J ends were trimmed by 5 bases and 8 bases, with 21 bases remaining between them. Germline assignment: CDR1 GTSNPN and CDR2 SVGIG (reference sequence). The CDR3 consists of 15 residues. The CDR3 coding sequence is TGTGCCTGGGCCCGGACTTCAATAGCCGGGGAAAAACTGTTTTTT. Translation gives CAWARTSIAGEKLFF.

V and J are TRBV11-2 and TRBJ2-7, with 8 nucleotides matching TRBD2. V was clipped by 4 bases and J by 2 bases; unmatched bases: 7. Germline V gene sequence: CDR1 SGHAT, CDR2 FQNNGV. The CDR3 runs to 15 residues. CDR3 residues: CASSSVAGSAYEQYF. The CDR3 coding sequence is TGTGCCAGCAGCTCGGTAGCGGGAAGCGCCTACGAGCAGTACTTC.

The chain joins TRBV10-3 to TRBJ2-2; 9 bases are shared with TRBD1. V lost 4 bases to trimming and J lost 7 bases; unmatched junction nucleotides: 4. Looked up from germline, CDR1 is ENHRY and CDR2 is SYGVKD. This CDR3 has 14 residues. CDR3 nucleotides: TGTGCCATCAGTGTACAGGGGGCGAACGGGGAGCTGTTTTTT. This encodes CAISVQGANGELFF.

As concerns this clone: Other DNA sequences in this sample translate to the same CDR3. Here the CDR3 reads CASSLLSGNNGYTF. The CDR3, as DNA: TGCGCCAGCAGCTTGCTCAGCGGAAACAATGGCTACACCTTC. This chain links TRBV5-1 with TRBJ1-2; D gene ambiguous. The CDR3 covers 14 residues. V was trimmed by 1 base and J by 6 bases, leaving 13 bases between them. The germline V gene has CDR1 SGHRS and CDR2 YFSETQ.

This clone was counted a few times. The genes are TRBV21-1 and TRBJ2-7; the DNA was not compared with TRBD2, the D call given in the table. TRBV21-1 is given as a pseudogene. This CDR3 comprises 14 residues. The CDR3 region is CASSSGGGPYEQYF. CDR3 nucleotides: TGTGCCAGCAGCAGCGGGGGCGGCCCCTACGAGCAGTACTTC.

The genes are TRBV29-1 and TRBJ2-7; TRBD2 aligns across 10 bases. This CDR3 comprises 14 residues. The germline gives CDR1 SQVTM, CDR2 ANQGSEA. Losses at the gene ends were 8 bases for V and 6 bases for J; bases not matched to a gene: 13. The DNA for the CDR3 is TGCAGCTCTTCCGGGGCTAGCGGGAGTTCCGAGCAGTACTTC. Translation: CSSSGASGSSEQYF.

This clone appeared a few times. V is TRBV29-1 and J is TRBJ1-2; D call uncertain. There are 11 residues in the CDR3. Germline V gene sequence: CDR1 SQVTM, CDR2 ANQGSEA. V lost 4 bases to trimming and J lost 7 bases, with 10 bases between them. The CDR3 protein is CSVASVRGYTF. Written as DNA, the CDR3 is TGCAGCGTTGCTAGTGTACGTGGCTACACCTTC. Complete variable domain (other parts from reference TRBV29-1 and TRBJ1-2): SAVISQKPSRDICQRGTSLTIQCQVDSQVTMMFWYRQQPGQSLTLIATANQGSEATYESGFVIDKFPISRPNLTFSTLTVSNMSPEDSSIYLCSVASVRGYTFGSGTRLTVV.

The V and J genes are TRBV5-1 and TRBJ1-1; D ambiguous. The germline V gene encodes CDR1 SGHRS and CDR2 YFSETQ. The CDR3 totals 12 residues. Trimming shortened V by 0 bases and J by 3 bases, and 3 bases separated the two germline ends. This CDR3 reads CASSLADTEAFF. DNA of the CDR3: TGCGCCAGCAGCTTGGCCGACACTGAAGCTTTCTTT.

In its sample, this clone was seen once. Because it lacks the conserved phenylalanine or tryptophan at the end, this CDR3 is likely a read error. The chain employs TRBV19 and TRBJ1-1, with D tentatively TRBD1 (5 bases). V lost 3 bases to trimming and J lost 1 base, with 12 bases between them. CDR3 length: 15 amino acids. Germline V lookup: CDR1 LNHDA, CDR2 SQIVND (reference sequence). CDR3 loop: CASSMSDRKNTEAFS. CDR3 nucleotides: TGTGCCAGTAGTATGAGTGACAGAAAGAACACTGAAGCTTTCTCT.

CDR3 residues: CASSLSPGSEETQYF. DNA of the CDR3: TGTGCCAGCAGCTTATCCCCGGGTTCCGAAGAGACCCAGTACTTC. The chain uses TRBV11-2 and TRBJ2-5; D uncertain. Trimming stripped 2 bases from V and 3 bases from J, with 13 bases between. The CDR3 extends over 15 amino acids. Germline V gives CDR1 SGHAT, CDR2 FQNNGV.

This clone has more than one count but fewer than ten. The chain combines TRBV7-2 with TRBJ2-1; 9 positions match TRBD2. The V segment lost 0 bases and the J segment 8 bases; nucleotides outside the gene matches: 8. Germline-derived CDR1 and CDR2 are SGHTA and FQGNSA. This CDR3 region has 16 residues. The CDR3 DNA reads as TGTGCCAGCAGCTTAGCGAGTCTAGCGGGAAATCATGAGCAGTTCTTC. Its protein product is CASSLASLAGNHEQFF. The full variable domain, completed using reference TRBV7-2 and TRBJ2-1, is GAGVSQSPSNKVTEKGKDVELRCDPISGHTALYWYRQSLGQGLEFLIYFQGNSAPDKSGLPSDRFSAERTGGSVSTLTIQRTQQEDSAVYLCASSLASLAGNHEQFFGPGTRLTVL.

The CDR3 loop is CASSLARYATHEQFF. The CDR3 nucleotides are TGTGCCAGCAGCTTAGCCAGGTACGCTACACATGAGCAGTTCTTC. The chain combines TRBV7-2 with TRBJ2-1; D not certain. The V and J ends lost 0 bases and 8 bases respectively, with 14 bases between them. This CDR3 is built from 15 residues. Germline loops: CDR1 SGHTA, CDR2 FQGNSA.

This chain links TRBV5-1 with TRBJ1-1; 11 nucleotides agree with TRBD1. The CDR3 runs 16 residues. CDR1 and CDR2 (germline): SGHRS, YFSETQ. V shed 3 bases, J shed 1 base, and the junction held 5 bases outside the gene matches. The CDR3 DNA sequence: TGCGCCAGCAGCTCGGGGACAGGGGGAAGGAACACTGAAGCTTTCTTT. Translating gives CASSSGTGGRNTEAFF.

This chain uses TRBV6-1 with TRBJ1-4; perhaps TRBD1 as D (5 bases). CDR3 size: 16 residues. Trimming pared 2 bases from V and 0 bases from J, leaving 10 bases between. Germline lookup yields CDR1 MNHNS and CDR2 SASEGT. The CDR3 sequence is CASSEMSTATNEKLFF. In nucleotides, the CDR3 is TGTGCCAGCAGTGAAATGTCGACAGCAACTAATGAAAAACTGTTTTTT.

The rearrangement joins TRBV5-1 to TRBJ1-2, with D tentatively TRBD1 (5 bases). CDR1 is SGHRS, CDR2 YFSETQ, per germline. V lost 0 bases and J lost 8, with 14 bases in between. The CDR3 runs to 14 residues. Written as DNA, the CDR3 is TGCGCCAGCAGCTTGGGCGGGACGGCCCACGGCTACACCTTC. This encodes CASSLGGTAHGYTF.

This sequence joins TRBV7-6 and TRBJ1-1, with 7 bases lining up with TRBD1. The CDR3 runs to 15 residues. With 1 base clipped from V and 0 bases from J, the junction kept 2 bases outside the gene matches. Germline V gene sequence: CDR1 SGHVS, CDR2 FNYEAQ. DNA of the CDR3: TGTGCCAGCAGCTTAGAAGGGGGCCTGAACACTGAAGCTTTCTTT. Encoded protein: CASSLEGGLNTEAFF.

The rearrangement joins TRBV7-3 to TRBJ2-7; 8 nucleotides align to TRBD2. CDR3 length equals 14 residues. Trimming cost V 5 bases and J 6 bases; bases outside gene matches: 9. Germline V CDR1 and CDR2: SGHTA, FQGTGA. The DNA for the CDR3 is TGTGCCAGCAGCCTGGGACTAGAAGGTTCCGAGCAGTACTTC. Residues: CASSLGLEGSEQYF.

CDR3 protein: CASSPRTGVYSPLHF. The CDR3 region has the DNA TGTGCCAGCAGTCCTCGGACAGGGGTATATTCACCCCTCCACTTT. The chain recombines TRBV2 with TRBJ1-6; 9 bases align to TRBD1. V was clipped by 5 bases and J by 8 bases; unmatched bases: 7. The germline CDR1 and CDR2 sequences are SNHLY and FYNNEI. CDR3 size: 15 residues.

This chain links TRBV7-2 with TRBJ2-1; a weak D match, TRBD1 (5 bases). The CDR3 spans 12 residues. V dropped 6 bases and J dropped 9 bases, with 12 bases sitting between them. CDR1 SGHTA and CDR2 FQGNSA come from the germline V gene. CDR3: CASRKTDSEQFF. The CDR3, as DNA: TGTGCCAGCAGGAAGACAGATAGTGAGCAGTTCTTC.

This chain joins TRBV15 and TRBJ2-5; 9 nucleotides line up with TRBD2. The DNA end is a closer match to TRBJ2-7, so the J assignment may be wrong. The germline gives CDR1 LNHNV, CDR2 YYDKDF (reference sequence). The length of the CDR3 is 16 residues. The CDR3 sequence: CATSRLRSGRDYEQYF. CDR3 DNA: TGTGCCACCAGCAGACTACGTAGCGGGAGAGATTACGAGCAGTACTTC.

The chain employs TRBV7-9 and TRBJ1-4; D may be TRBD1 (6 bases). Trimming pared 0 bases from V and 5 bases from J, leaving 19 bases between. This CDR3 has 18 residues. Germline lookup yields CDR1 SEHNR and CDR2 FQNEAQ (reference sequence). CDR3 nucleotides: TGTGCCAGCAGCTTAGCGAGGCAGGGGAAGATTGGAAATGAAAAACTGTTTTTT. It translates to CASSLARQGKIGNEKLFF. The whole variable domain, remainder taken from reference TRBV7-9 and TRBJ1-4, is DTGVSQNPRHKITKRGQNVTFRCDPISEHNRLYWYRQTLGQGPEFLTYFQNEAQLEKSRLLSDRFSAERPKGSFSTLEIQRTEQGDSAMYLCASSLARQGKIGNEKLFFGSGTQLSVL.

V usage is TRBV7-2 and J usage is TRBJ2-7; 9 nucleotides line up with TRBD2. The CDR3 spans 16 residues. V was clipped by 0 bases and J by 5 bases; unmatched bases: 8. The V gene's germline CDR1 is SGHTA and CDR2 FQGNSA. This CDR3 reads CASSLAASGRQNEQYF. The CDR3 region has the DNA TGTGCCAGCAGCTTAGCGGCAAGCGGGAGGCAAAACGAGCAGTACTTC.

The gene calls are TRBV6-6 and TRBJ2-1; 8 bases are shared with TRBD2. Germline loops: CDR1 MNHNY, CDR2 SVGAGI (reference sequence). The V and J ends lost 4 bases and 7 bases, in that order; junction bases with no gene match: 9. This CDR3 is built from 15 residues. CDR3 sequence: CASSSRQRELNEQFF. CDR3 nucleotides: TGTGCCAGCAGTTCTCGACAGCGGGAGTTGAATGAGCAGTTCTTC.

The J gene is TRBJ1-3, the V gene TRBV29-1, with a tentative D call TRBD1 (5 bases). With 2 bases removed from V and 3 bases from J, the gap between germline ends came to 11 bases. From germline, CDR1 is SQVTM and CDR2 ANQGSEA. There are 14 residues in the CDR3. CDR3 sequence reads: CSVETAGIGNTIYF. The CDR3 DNA reads TGCAGCGTTGAAACTGCAGGGATTGGAAACACCATATATTTT.

In DNA form, the CDR3 reads TGTGCCAGCTCTGGGGGGGCCCGGGAGACCCAGTACTTC. It translates to CASSGGARETQYF. The chain is built from TRBV7-2 and TRBJ2-5, with D perhaps TRBD2 (7 bases). The CDR3 runs 13 residues. Between the trimmed V and J ends, which lost 8 bases and 5 bases, there was a span of 15 bases. Germline assignment: CDR1 SGHTA and CDR2 FQGNSA.

The CDR3 bases are TGTGCCAGCAGTGAGAGCTATGGCTACACCTTC. This translates into CASSESYGYTF. V usage is TRBV6-1 and J usage is TRBJ1-2; D unresolved. The CDR3 has 11 amino acids. V dropped 3 bases and J dropped 4 bases, with 3 bases sitting between them. Germline V gene lookup returns CDR1 MNHNS and CDR2 SASEGT.